The 18 T cell receptor beta chains below come from one sample, sequenced in a study of blood T cells in healthy people across ages. Together with a sample-barcoded 5' primer, a J-beta primer mix was included in a second PCR lasting roughly 6 to 12 cycles. TCRdb recomputed calls from the 5' RACE reads with MiXCR, one row per CDR3 protein. This sample has about 2 million distinct CDR3 sequences, with about 50% found just once. Sequencing input: blood. These receptor sequences come from a woman aged 35 to 49 in good health.

This clonotype came up a few times. The gene calls are TRBV20-1 and TRBJ2-4; no clear D gene. Per germline, CDR1 DFQATT and CDR2 SNEGSKA (reference sequence). CDR3 length: 11 residues. Between the trimmed V and J ends, which lost 5 bases and 1 base, there was a span of 3 bases. The CDR3 loop is CSAPAKNIQYF. The CDR3 DNA reads TGCAGTGCTCCGGCCAAAAACATTCAGTACTTC.

The gene calls are TRBV9 and TRBJ2-5; no definite D call. The CDR3 spans 14 residues. V lost 0 bases and J lost 7, with 13 bases in between. Looked up from germline, CDR1 is SGDLS and CDR2 is YYNGEE. The CDR3 region has the DNA TGTGCCAGCAGCGTAGCTCAAGGTTCGGCGACCCAGTACTTC. This sequence encodes CASSVAQGSATQYF.

This clonotype was counted ten times or more. The rearrangement joins TRBV5-1 to TRBJ2-3, with D maybe TRBD2 (6 bases). V gave up 0 bases and J gave up 5 bases, with 10 bases separating them. Germline CDR1 reads SGHRS; CDR2 reads YFSETQ. The CDR3 runs to 14 residues. The DNA of the CDR3 is TGCGCCAGCAGCTTGGAGGGGCGGGGAGATACGCAGTATTTT. Translated: CASSLEGRGDTQYF.

The gene calls are TRBV29-1 and TRBJ2-7, with D perhaps given as TRBD1 or TRBD2 (6 bases each). Per the germline V gene, CDR1 is SQVTM and CDR2 is ANQGSEA. The CDR3 is made up of 14 amino acids. The ends were cut back, 7 bases at V and 1 base at J, with 17 bases in the middle. CDR3: CSAHGGDTSYEQYF. CDR3 bases: TGCAGCGCCCATGGAGGGGACACTTCCTACGAGCAGTACTTC.

V usage is TRBV9 and J usage is TRBJ2-3; 11 bases map to TRBD2. J gave up 7 bases and V 3 bases, and 10 bases lay outside the gene matches. The CDR3 contains 16 residues. CDR1 and CDR2 from the germline V gene are SGDLS and YYNGEE. The CDR3 DNA is TGTGCCAGCAGCGCTAGCGGGGGGAGTCTTGGGAATACGCAGTATTTT. Amino acid sequence: CASSASGGSLGNTQYF.

The chain carries TRBV4-2 and TRBJ2-7, with TRBD2 matching over 7 bases. Unmatched junction bases numbered 5, after V lost 0 bases and J lost 3 bases. Germline V gene sequence: CDR1 LGHNA, CDR2 YNFKEQ. The CDR3 extends over 15 amino acids. CDR3 sequence: CASSQDRRGVYEQYF. The CDR3 region has the DNA TGTGCCAGCAGCCAAGATCGTCGGGGGGTCTACGAGCAGTACTTC.

The gene calls are TRBV28 and TRBJ2-4; 11 bases agree with TRBD1. Germline-derived CDR1 and CDR2 are MDHEN and SYDVKM. Unmatched junction bases numbered 13, after V lost 6 bases and J lost 0 bases. This CDR3 is built from 19 residues. The CDR3 sequence is CASSPQRDRGFLAKNIQYF. CDR3 nucleotide sequence: TGTGCCAGCAGCCCACAGAGGGACAGGGGGTTCCTAGCCAAAAACATTCAGTACTTC.

J is TRBJ2-3 and V is TRBV19; no definite D call. The CDR3 extends over 14 amino acids. The V and J ends lost 7 bases and 1 base respectively, with 12 bases between them. The germline V gene encodes CDR1 LNHDA and CDR2 SQIVND (reference sequence). The CDR3 is CASKPGPGTDTQYF. Here the CDR3 DNA reads TGTGCCAGTAAACCGGGCCCAGGCACAGATACGCAGTATTTT.

The V gene is TRBV6-6, the J gene TRBJ2-7, with 7 bases fitting TRBD1. Matching the DNA end better, TRBJ2-5 makes the J call doubtful. There are 14 residues in the CDR3. Germline CDR1 and CDR2: MNHNY and SVGAGI (reference sequence). Written as DNA, the CDR3 is TGTGCCAGCAGCACTCCAGGGGGAGAAGAGACCCAGTACTTC. As protein: CASSTPGGEETQYF.

The V gene is TRBV7-2, the J gene TRBJ1-6, with 7 bases fitting TRBD1. The CDR3 loop spans 18 amino acids. V lost 2 bases, J lost 0 bases, and 7 bases stayed unmatched. The V gene's germline CDR1 is SGHTA and CDR2 FQGNSA. The CDR3 reads CASSLRGQSHSYNSPLHF. The CDR3 DNA follows: TGTGCCAGCAGCTTAAGGGGACAGAGCCACTCCTATAATTCACCCCTCCACTTT.

This clonotype came up a few times. This sequence joins TRBV10-3 and TRBJ2-3; D possibly uses TRBD1 or TRBD2 (6 bases each). Looked up from germline, CDR1 is ENHRY and CDR2 is SYGVKD. V shed 11 bases and J shed 3 bases, with 18 bases lying between them. The CDR3 loop spans 14 amino acids. CDR3 protein: CAARKGGRTDTQYF. The DNA of the CDR3 is TGTGCCGCGCGGAAGGGGGGACGGACAGATACGCAGTATTTT.

This clonotype was picked up a small number of times. J is TRBJ2-5 and V is TRBV6-2 or TRBV6-3; TRBD2 aligns across 7 bases. In germline, CDR1 is MNHEY, CDR2 SVGEGT. The V and J ends lost 0 bases and 1 base, in that order; junction bases with no gene match: 11. The CDR3 is made up of 18 amino acids. CDR3 region: CASSYSTFGGGFQETQYF. The CDR3 nucleotides read TGTGCCAGCAGTTACTCGACATTTGGCGGGGGATTCCAAGAGACCCAGTACTTC.

This clonotype was observed a handful of times. The V call is TRBV5-1, the J call TRBJ2-1; D may be TRBD1 (6 bases). V was trimmed by 6 bases and J by 0 bases, leaving 13 bases between them. The CDR3 runs to 15 residues. Germline V CDR1 and CDR2: SGHRS, YFSETQ. CDR3 sequence reads: CASKRQARSYNEQFF. The CDR3 DNA sequence: TGCGCCAGCAAACGACAGGCCCGCTCCTACAATGAGCAGTTCTTC.

The chain uses TRBV6-5 and TRBJ2-5; D is possibly TRBD1 (5 bases). Germline V CDR1 and CDR2: MNHEY, SVGAGI. V gave up 2 bases and J gave up 5 bases, with 15 bases separating them. The CDR3 contains 15 residues. The CDR3 DNA reads TGTGCCAGCAGTTACGACAGACCCCCAGGGGAGACCCAGTACTTC. This gives the protein CASSYDRPPGETQYF.

This clonotype has a count of ten or more. The gene calls are TRBV29-1 and TRBJ1-1; D gene uncertain. The V end was cut by 4 bases, the J end by 2 bases, with 2 bases between. This CDR3 region has 10 residues. Per germline, CDR1 SQVTM and CDR2 ANQGSEA. The CDR3 protein is CSVANTEAFF. The CDR3 coding sequence is TGCAGCGTTGCCAACACTGAAGCTTTCTTT.

The V and J genes are TRBV7-9 and TRBJ2-3; 10 bases agree with TRBD2. Unmatched junction bases numbered 20, after V lost 6 bases and J lost 5 bases. Germline CDR1 SEHNR, CDR2 FQNEAQ (reference sequence). The CDR3 loop spans 19 amino acids. CDR3: CASREFGPESGGAGDTQYF. CDR3 DNA sequence: TGTGCCAGCAGGGAATTTGGTCCAGAGAGCGGGGGGGCCGGAGATACGCAGTATTTT.

The J gene is TRBJ2-5, the V gene TRBV2, with D maybe TRBD1 (6 bases). Looked up from germline, CDR1 is SNHLY and CDR2 is FYNNEI. The germline V and J ends were trimmed by 3 bases and 2 bases, with 13 bases remaining between them. CDR3 length: 15 amino acids. Written as DNA, the CDR3 is TGTGCCAGCAGTGACTACAAACAGGGTCAAGAGACCCAGTACTTC. Translating it yields CASSDYKQGQETQYF.

This clonotype was picked up a small number of times. The chain employs TRBV2 and TRBJ1-2; D is perhaps TRBD1 (6 bases). V shed 3 bases and J shed 3 bases, with 14 bases lying between them. The CDR3 spans 15 residues. Germline lookup yields CDR1 SNHLY and CDR2 FYNNEI. DNA of the CDR3: TGTGCCAGCAGTGAGAACAGGGACCTCCACTATGGCTACACCTTC. Encoded protein: CASSENRDLHYGYTF.